The present T cell receptor (beta chain) was sequenced within a study of T cells after yellow fever vaccination. In germline, CDR1 is SGDLS, CDR2 YYNGEE. The V end was cut by 4 bases, the J end by 4 bases, with 11 bases between. The CDR3 sequence is 13 residues long. TCRdb re-called the 5' RACE reads through MiXCR, storing one row per CDR3 protein. The sample gives some 600,000 distinct CDR3 sequences, less than 20% of which show up once; approximately 15% is in the top ten. The TCR was taken from a man between 18 and 29 years old who received the YFV17D yellow fever vaccine. The chain joins TRBV9 to TRBJ1-1; D is unresolved. The sequencing used PBMCs, collected more than 4 days after the first yellow fever vaccination. CDR3 in amino acids: CASSSHLVTEAFF. DNA of the CDR3: TGTGCCAGCAGCTCCCATTTAGTCACTGAAGCTTTCTTT.